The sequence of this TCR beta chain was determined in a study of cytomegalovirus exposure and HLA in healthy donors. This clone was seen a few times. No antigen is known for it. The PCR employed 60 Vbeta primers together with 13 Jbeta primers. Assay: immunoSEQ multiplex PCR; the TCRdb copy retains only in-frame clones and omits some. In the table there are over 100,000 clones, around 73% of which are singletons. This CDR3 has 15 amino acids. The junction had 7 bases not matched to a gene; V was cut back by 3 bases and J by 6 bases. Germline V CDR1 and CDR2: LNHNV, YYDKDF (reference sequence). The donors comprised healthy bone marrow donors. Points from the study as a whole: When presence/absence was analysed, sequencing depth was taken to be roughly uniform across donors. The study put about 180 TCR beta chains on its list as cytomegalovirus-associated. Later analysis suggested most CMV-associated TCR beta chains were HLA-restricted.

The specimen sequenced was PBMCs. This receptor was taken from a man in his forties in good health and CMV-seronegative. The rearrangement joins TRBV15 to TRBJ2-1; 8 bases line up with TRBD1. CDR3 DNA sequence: TGTGCCACCAGCAGGGGGGACAGGCACATCAATGAGCAGTTCTTC. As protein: CATSRGDRHINEQFF.